This TCR beta chain emerged from a study of OX40 agonist ivuxolimab in advanced cancers. Study-wide background: Enrolled patients in dose escalation had cancers that were hepatocellular carcinoma, melanoma, renal cell or head and neck cancer.

Sequencing was performed with immunoSEQ multiplex PCR; in TCRdb, only in-frame clones are kept and a portion is missing. The sample includes under 65,000 clones, about 88% of them seen just once. Germline V gives CDR1 MNHNY, CDR2 SVGAGI (reference sequence). The CDR3 has 13 amino acids. The V and J ends lost 2 bases and 6 bases respectively, with 11 bases between them. Material: CD4+ or CD8+ T cells sorted from blood, obtained in a trial of the OX40 agonist ivuxolimab. The rearrangement joins TRBV6-6 to TRBJ2-7; possible D gene TRBD2, 6 bases. The clonotype comes from an adult with an advanced solid tumor such as melanoma, head and neck, liver or kidney cancer. The CDR3 DNA reads as TGTGCCAGCAGTTACCGGGACTTCGGCGAGCAGTACGTC. Amino acids: CASSYRDFGEQYV.